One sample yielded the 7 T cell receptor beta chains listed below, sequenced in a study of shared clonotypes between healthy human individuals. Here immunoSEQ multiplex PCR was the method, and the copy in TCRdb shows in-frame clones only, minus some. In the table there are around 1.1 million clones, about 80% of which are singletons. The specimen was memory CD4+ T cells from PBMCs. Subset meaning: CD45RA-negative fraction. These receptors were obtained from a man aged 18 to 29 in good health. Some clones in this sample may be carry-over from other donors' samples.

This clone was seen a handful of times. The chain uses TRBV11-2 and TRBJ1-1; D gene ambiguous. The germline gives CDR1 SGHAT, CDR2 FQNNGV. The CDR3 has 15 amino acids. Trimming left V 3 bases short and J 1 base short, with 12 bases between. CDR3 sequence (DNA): TGTGCCAGCAGCTTGTCTCCCCAGAGGAACACTGAAGCTTTCTTT. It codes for CASSLSPQRNTEAFF. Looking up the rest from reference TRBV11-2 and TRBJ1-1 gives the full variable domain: EAGVAQSPRYKIIEKRQSVAFWCNPISGHATLYWYQQILGQGPKLLIQFQNNGVVDDSQLPKDRFSAERLKGVDSTLKIQPAKLEDSAVYLCASSLSPQRNTEAFFGQGTRLTVV.

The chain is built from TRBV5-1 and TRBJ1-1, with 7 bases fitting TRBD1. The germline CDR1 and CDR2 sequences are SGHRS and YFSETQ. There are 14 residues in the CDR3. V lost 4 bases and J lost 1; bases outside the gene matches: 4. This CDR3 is CASSEGQPNTEAFF. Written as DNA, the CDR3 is TGCGCCAGCAGCGAGGGACAGCCGAACACTGAAGCTTTCTTT.

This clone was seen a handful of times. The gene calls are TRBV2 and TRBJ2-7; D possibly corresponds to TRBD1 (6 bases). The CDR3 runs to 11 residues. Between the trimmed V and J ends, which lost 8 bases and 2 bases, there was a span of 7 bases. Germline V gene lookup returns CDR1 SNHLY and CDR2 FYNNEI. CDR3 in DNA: TGTGCCAGCGGGACAACCTACGAGCAGTACTTC. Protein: CASGTTYEQYF.

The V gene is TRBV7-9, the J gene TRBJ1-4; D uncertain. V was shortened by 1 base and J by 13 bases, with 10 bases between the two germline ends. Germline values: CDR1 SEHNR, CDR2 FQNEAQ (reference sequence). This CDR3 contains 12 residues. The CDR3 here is CASSLEGMGLFF. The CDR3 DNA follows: TGTGCCAGCAGCTTAGAAGGAATGGGACTGTTTTTT.

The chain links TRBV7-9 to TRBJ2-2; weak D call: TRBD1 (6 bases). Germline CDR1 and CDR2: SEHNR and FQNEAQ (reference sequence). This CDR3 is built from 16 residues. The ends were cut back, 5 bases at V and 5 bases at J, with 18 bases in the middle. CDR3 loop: CASSRPGQTVTGELFF. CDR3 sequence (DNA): TGTGCCAGCAGCAGACCCGGACAGACTGTTACCGGGGAGCTGTTTTTT. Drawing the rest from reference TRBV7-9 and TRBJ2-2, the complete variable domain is DTGVSQNPRHKITKRGQNVTFRCDPISEHNRLYWYRQTLGQGPEFLTYFQNEAQLEKSRLLSDRFSAERPKGSFSTLEIQRTEQGDSAMYLCASSRPGQTVTGELFFGEGSRLTVL.

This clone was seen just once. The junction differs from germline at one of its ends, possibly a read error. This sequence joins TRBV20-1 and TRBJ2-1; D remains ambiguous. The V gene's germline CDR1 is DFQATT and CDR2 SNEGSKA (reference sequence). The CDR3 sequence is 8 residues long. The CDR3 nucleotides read TGCACTAAGGACCAAGGGATCTTC. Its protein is CTKDQGIF.

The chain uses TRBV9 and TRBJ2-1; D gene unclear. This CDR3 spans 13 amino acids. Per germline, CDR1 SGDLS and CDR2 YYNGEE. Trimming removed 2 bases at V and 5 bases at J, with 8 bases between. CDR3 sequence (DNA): TGTGCCAGCAGCGTCGCGGCTGACAATGAGCAGTTCTTC. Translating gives CASSVAADNEQFF.